This record concerns one T cell receptor beta chain sequence. The source of the sample is a study of control samples from healthy donors and cancer patients. Repertoires were generated with immunoSEQ multiplex PCR, while TCRdb's copy carries only in-frame clones and drops some. The sample shows more than 100,000 clones, 85% to 90% of them seen only once. Germline lookup yields CDR1 SGHVS and CDR2 FNYEAQ. V was clipped by 3 bases and J by 2 bases; unmatched bases: 1. This CDR3 region has 14 residues. This sequence joins TRBV7-6 and TRBJ2-3; 8 positions match TRBD1. The sample comprised PBMCs. This receptor was taken from a man aged 60-69 years with lung cancer. The CDR3 nucleotides read TGTGCCAGCAGCTTTCAGGGGGCCACAGATACGCAGTATTTT. It is translated as CASSFQGATDTQYF.